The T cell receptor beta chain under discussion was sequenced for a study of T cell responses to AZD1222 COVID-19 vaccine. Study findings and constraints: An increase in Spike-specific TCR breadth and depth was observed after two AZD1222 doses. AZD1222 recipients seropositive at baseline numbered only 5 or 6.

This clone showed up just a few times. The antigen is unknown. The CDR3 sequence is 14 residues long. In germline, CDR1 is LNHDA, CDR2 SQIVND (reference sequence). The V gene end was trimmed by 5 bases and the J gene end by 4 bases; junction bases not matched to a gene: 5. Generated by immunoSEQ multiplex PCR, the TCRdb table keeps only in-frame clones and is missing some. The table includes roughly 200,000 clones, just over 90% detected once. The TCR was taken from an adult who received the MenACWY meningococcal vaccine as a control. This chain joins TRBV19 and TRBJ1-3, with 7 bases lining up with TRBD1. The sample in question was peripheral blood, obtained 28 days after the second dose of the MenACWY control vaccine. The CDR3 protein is CASSYRGYGNTIYF. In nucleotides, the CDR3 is TGTGCCAGTAGTTACAGGGGCTACGGAAACACCATATATTTT.